The rows below give T cell receptor beta chains drawn from one sample of a study of blood T cell repertoires in COVID-19. Only in-frame clones appear in the TCRdb table, and some are missing; sequencing was by immunoSEQ multiplex PCR. The table includes 220,000 or so clones, 84% detected once. Sequenced input: PBMCs or T cells enriched from blood (not recorded which). These receptors were taken from a middle-aged woman who had recovered from COVID-19. CDR3s include the opening cysteine and the closing phenylalanine or tryptophan. D genes are given only for firm matches. Rows give clone size only sometimes, using once, few, many, or a class for an expanded clone.

D gene	V gene	J gene	clone size	CDR3 protein	CDR3 DNA
TRBD2	TRBV7-6	TRBJ2-1	-	CASSRLAGGDNEQFF	TGTGCCAGCAGCCGACTAGCGGGAGGTGACAATGAGCAGTTCTTC
TRBD2	TRBV7-2	TRBJ2-7	-	CASSPGLAGSYEQYF	TGTGCCAGCAGCCCGGGACTAGCGGGTTCCTACGAGCAGTACTTC
TRBD2	TRBV5-4	TRBJ2-3	-	CASSFGLAGEETDTQYF	TGTGCCAGCAGTTTTGGTCTAGCGGGGGAGGAAACAGATACGCAGTATTTT
-	TRBV12-5	TRBJ1-1	-	CASGPGALNTEAFF	TGTGCTAGTGGACCTGGGGCCCTGAACACTGAAGCTTTCTTT
TRBD1	TRBV7-9	TRBJ2-1	-	CASSLVWDRRNEQFF	TGTGCCAGCAGCTTAGTTTGGGACAGGAGGAATGAGCAGTTCTTC
-	TRBV7-2	TRBJ1-1	-	CASRQGPMNTEAFF	TGTGCCAGCAGACAGGGACCGATGAACACTGAAGCTTTCTTT
TRBD1	TRBV5-4	TRBJ1-1	few	CASSLLGQDREAFF	TGTGCCAGCAGCTTGTTGGGACAGGATCGTGAAGCTTTCTTT
-	TRBV5-1	TRBJ2-1	-	CASSLTGTREQFF	TGCGCCAGCAGCTTAACAGGGACACGGGAGCAGTTCTTC
-	TRBV21-1	TRBJ1-4	-	CASSKALLDRLTEKLFF	TGTGCCAGCAGCAAAGCCCTACTCGACAGGCTCACTGAAAAACTGTTTTTT
-	TRBV5-5	TRBJ2-7	-	CASSLRVGEQYF	TGTGCCAGCAGCTTGCGAGTCGGCGAGCAGTACTTC
TRBD1	TRBV10-3	TRBJ1-1	-	CAISESGTGGNAEAFF	TGTGCCATCAGTGAGTCCGGGACAGGGGGCAACGCTGAAGCTTTCTTT
-	TRBV5-1	TRBJ2-1	once	CASRPGVYNEQFF	TGCGCCAGCAGACCAGGGGTTTACAATGAGCAGTTCTTC
-	TRBV12-3/TRBV12-4	TRBJ1-4	-	CASSFRVNEKLFF	TGTGCCAGCAGTTTTCGGGTTAATGAAAAACTGTTTTTT
TRBD1	TRBV30	TRBJ1-1	-	CAWGQGAAEAFF	TGTGCCTGGGGACAGGGGGCGGCTGAAGCTTTCTTT
-	TRBV5-6	TRBJ1-6	-	CASSRGDRPYNSPLHF	TGTGCCAGCAGCCGTGGAGACAGGCCTTATAATTCACCCCTCCACTTT
-	TRBV7-9	TRBJ1-2	-	CASSLARALGYTF	TGTGCCAGCAGCTTAGCCAGGGCACTCGGCTACACCTTC
TRBD1	TRBV27	TRBJ1-1	once	CASSSRTGPGTEAFF	TGTGCCAGCAGTTCCCGGACAGGGCCGGGCACTGAAGCTTTCTTT
-	TRBV28	TRBJ1-1	-	CASSSPQGQFAAFF	TGTGCCAGCAGTTCACCACAGGGCCAATTCGCGGCTTTCTTT
TRBD1	TRBV10-1	TRBJ1-2	-	CASSRDREPNGYTF	TGCGCCAGCAGCCGTGACAGGGAACCCAATGGCTACACCTTC
TRBD1	TRBV13	TRBJ1-6	-	CASSLGPGGSPLHF	TGTGCCAGCAGCCTCGGACCAGGGGGGTCACCCCTCCACTTT
TRBD1	TRBV5-1	TRBJ2-2	-	CASSLQGGNTGELFF	TGCGCCAGCAGCTTACAGGGGGGGAACACCGGGGAGCTGTTTTTT
TRBD2	TRBV7-2	TRBJ2-7	-	CASRQTGTSGSSQYF	TGTGCCAGCCGACAAACCGGGACTAGCGGCTCTTCGCAGTACTTC
-	TRBV2	TRBJ1-2	-	CASSDEVYGYTF	TGTGCCAGCAGTGACGAGGTATATGGCTACACCTTC
TRBD1	TRBV30	TRBJ1-1	-	CAWHDPGQHTEAFF	TGTGCCTGGCATGATCCGGGACAGCACACTGAAGCTTTCTTT
TRBD2	TRBV7-6	TRBJ2-3	-	CASSFLAGGKTLGTDTQYF	TGTGCCAGCAGCTTTCTGGCGGGAGGGAAGACATTGGGCACAGATACGCAGTATTTT
-	TRBV28	TRBJ1-4	-	CASSRPQGAEKLFF	TGTGCCAGCAGTCGTCCGCAAGGGGCCGAAAAACTGTTTTTT
-	TRBV27	TRBJ1-1	-	CASSLLQGTDTEAFF	TGTGCCAGCAGTTTACTACAGGGAACGGACACTGAAGCTTTCTTT
-	TRBV12-3/TRBV12-4	TRBJ2-3	-	CASSPPSGTQYF	TGTGCCAGCAGTCCCCCCAGCGGGACGCAGTATTTT
-	TRBV2	TRBJ2-1	-	CATLGVWEGENNEQFF	TGTGCCACCCTTGGGGTGTGGGAGGGGGAAAACAATGAGCAGTTCTTC
-	TRBV30	TRBJ2-7	-	CAWSDRRTYYEQYF	TGTGCCTGGAGCGACAGAAGGACATACTACGAGCAGTACTTC
TRBD1	TRBV5-1	TRBJ2-6	-	CASSPGRAGGRSGANVLTF	TGCGCCAGCAGTCCTGGCCGGGCAGGGGGTCGTTCTGGGGCCAACGTCCTGACTTTC
-	TRBV6-1	TRBJ1-5	-	CASSEIWADNQPQHF	TGTGCCAGCAGTGAAATTTGGGCAGACAATCAGCCCCAGCATTTT
TRBD2	TRBV25-1	TRBJ2-7	-	CATRKAGASYEQYF	TGTGCCACCCGAAAGGCGGGAGCGTCCTACGAGCAGTACTTC
-	TRBV28	TRBJ2-5	-	CASSPENGETQYF	TGTGCCAGCAGTCCCGAGAATGGAGAGACCCAGTACTTC
-	TRBV7-9	TRBJ1-1	once	CASRGGRVNTEAFF	TGTGCCAGCAGGGGGGGGCGAGTAAACACTGAAGCTTTCTTT
-	TRBV5-6	TRBJ2-2	-	CASSLRLIGELFF	TGTGCCAGCAGCTTAAGACTAATCGGGGAGCTGTTTTTT
-	TRBV10-2	TRBJ1-4	once	CASSQFSNEKLFF	TGCGCCAGCAGCCAGTTCTCTAATGAAAAACTGTTTTTT
-	TRBV5-1	TRBJ1-1	few	CASGGVGDTEAFF	TGCGCCAGCGGTGGGGTCGGGGACACTGAAGCTTTCTTT
TRBD1	TRBV4-1	TRBJ1-2	-	CASSQTQRTGAGYTF	TGCGCCAGCAGCCAGACCCAGAGGACAGGGGCGGGCTACACCTTC
-	TRBV24-1	TRBJ1-2	-	CATSEGGRDGDGYTF	TGTGCCACCAGTGAAGGTGGCAGGGATGGGGATGGCTACACCTTC
TRBD1	TRBV7-2	TRBJ1-5	-	CASSWGGQGEQPQHF	TGTGCCAGCAGCTGGGGTGGACAGGGAGAACAGCCCCAGCATTTT
TRBD2	TRBV9	TRBJ2-1	-	CASSVEMGSSGKEVSNEQFF	TGTGCCAGCAGCGTAGAAATGGGGTCTAGCGGGAAAGAGGTGTCCAATGAGCAGTTCTTC
-	TRBV5-6	TRBJ2-3	-	CASTAGDTQYF	TGTGCCAGCACCGCAGGGGATACGCAGTATTTT
-	TRBV27	TRBJ1-2	-	CASSFGGVGNYGYTF	TGTGCCAGCAGTTTCGGGGGGGTCGGAAACTATGGCTACACCTTC
TRBD1	TRBV30	TRBJ1-1	-	CGGSSTGPTEAFF	TGTGGCGGGTCTTCGACAGGGCCCACTGAAGCTTTCTTT
-	TRBV7-9	TRBJ2-3	-	CASSLSSRGTDTQYF	TGTGCCAGCAGCTTAAGTTCCAGGGGCACAGATACGCAGTATTTT
-	TRBV19	TRBJ2-1	-	CASGYEGSDNEQFF	TGTGCCAGTGGATACGAGGGTTCTGACAATGAGCAGTTCTTC
TRBD2	TRBV7-2	TRBJ2-3	-	CASSLASGSGADTQYF	TGTGCCAGCAGCTTGGCTAGCGGGAGCGGCGCAGATACGCAGTATTTT
-	TRBV19	TRBJ1-1	-	CASSWGQGNTEAFF	TGTGCCAGTAGTTGGGGCCAGGGGAACACTGAAGCTTTCTTT
-	TRBV9	TRBJ1-1	once	CASSVGSGQMNTEAFF	TGTGCCAGCAGCGTAGGATCCGGACAGATGAACACTGAAGCTTTCTTT
-	TRBV27	TRBJ1-5	-	CASSNSYRQPQHF	TGTGCCAGCAGCAACAGTTATCGTCAGCCCCAGCATTTT
-	TRBV2	TRBJ2-2	few	CASSVRGSTGELFF	TGTGCCAGCAGTGTGCGGGGCTCCACCGGGGAGCTGTTTTTT
TRBD1	TRBV7-2	TRBJ2-3	-	CASSLARGQGAADTQYF	TGTGCCAGCAGCTTAGCGAGGGGACAGGGGGCAGCAGATACGCAGTATTTT
-	TRBV12-3/TRBV12-4	TRBJ2-5	once	CASSLGGPETQYF	TGTGCCAGCAGTTTGGGGGGGCCCGAGACCCAGTACTTC
-	TRBV5-4	TRBJ1-1	-	CASSPKSREPNTEAFF	TGTGCCAGCAGTCCTAAGTCGAGGGAACCGAACACTGAAGCTTTCTTT
-	TRBV11-2	TRBJ2-7	-	CASRSPAELYEQYF	TGTGCCAGCAGATCACCCGCCGAGCTCTACGAGCAGTACTTC
-	TRBV5-4	TRBJ2-7	-	CASSDPSGDLYEQYF	TGTGCCAGCAGCGATCCCTCGGGGGACCTTTACGAGCAGTACTTC
TRBD1	TRBV6-4	TRBJ1-6	-	CASSDTRRQGRNSPLHF	TGTGCCAGCAGTGACACCAGGAGACAGGGTAGAAATTCACCCCTCCACTTT
TRBD2	TRBV6-2/TRBV6-3	TRBJ2-7	-	CASSSAGTSGSQSSYEQYF	TGTGCCAGCAGTAGCGCCGGGACTAGCGGGAGTCAAAGCTCCTACGAGCAGTACTTC